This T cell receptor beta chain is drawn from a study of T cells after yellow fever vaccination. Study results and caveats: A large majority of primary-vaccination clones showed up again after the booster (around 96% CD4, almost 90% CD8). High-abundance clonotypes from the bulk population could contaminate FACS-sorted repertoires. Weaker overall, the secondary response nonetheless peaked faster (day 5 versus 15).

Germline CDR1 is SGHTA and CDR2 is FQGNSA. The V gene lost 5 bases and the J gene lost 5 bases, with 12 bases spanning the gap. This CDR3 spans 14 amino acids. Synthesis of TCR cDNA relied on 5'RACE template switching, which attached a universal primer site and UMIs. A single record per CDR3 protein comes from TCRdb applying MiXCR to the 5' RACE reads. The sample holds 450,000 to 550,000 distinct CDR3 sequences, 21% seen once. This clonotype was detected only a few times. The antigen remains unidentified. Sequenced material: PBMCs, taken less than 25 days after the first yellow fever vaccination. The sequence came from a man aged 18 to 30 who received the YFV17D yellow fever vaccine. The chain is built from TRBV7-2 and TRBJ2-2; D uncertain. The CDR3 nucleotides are TGTGCCAGCAGCGTGGAACTGTCGACCGGGGAGCTGTTTTTT. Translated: CASSVELSTGELFF.